The present T cell receptor (beta chain) was sequenced within a study of circulating tumor DNA in untreated peripheral T-cell lymphoma. To note about this clone: Its antigen is not identified.

V gave up 1 base and J gave up 6 bases, with 19 bases separating them. CDR3 size: 16 residues. Germline V gene sequence: CDR1 MGHRA, CDR2 YSYEKL. Study findings and constraints: About 41% of serially sampled patients cleared ctDNA after two cycles. Persistent ctDNA after therapy did not always predict relapse. In 76% of patients, tumor-specific clonotypes were identified.

TCRdb's copy holds only in-frame clones and misses some; the assay was immunoSEQ multiplex PCR. The repertoire consists of about 2,000 clones, with more than 85% occurring once and the leading ten covering 26%. Sequences were obtained from cell-free DNA from blood serum. The rearrangement joins TRBV4-1 to TRBJ2-7; D unresolved. The receptor was isolated from a human donor with peripheral T-cell lymphoma. DNA for the CDR3: TGCGCCAGCAGCCAAGTATTAGCTATGATACCTCCCGAGCAGTACTTC. Translated, it gives CASSQVLAMIPPEQYF.